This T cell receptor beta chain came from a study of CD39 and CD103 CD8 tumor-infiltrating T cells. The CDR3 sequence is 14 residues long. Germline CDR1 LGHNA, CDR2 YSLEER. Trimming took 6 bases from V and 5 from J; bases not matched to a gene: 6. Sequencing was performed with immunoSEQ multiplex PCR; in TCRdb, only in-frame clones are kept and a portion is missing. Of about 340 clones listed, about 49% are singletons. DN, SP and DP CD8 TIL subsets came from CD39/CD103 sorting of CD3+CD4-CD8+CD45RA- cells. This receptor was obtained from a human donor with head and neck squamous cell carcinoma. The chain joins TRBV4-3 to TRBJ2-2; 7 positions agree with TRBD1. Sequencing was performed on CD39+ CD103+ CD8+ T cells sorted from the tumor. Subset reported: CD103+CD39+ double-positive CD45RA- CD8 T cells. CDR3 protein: CASRQGPVTGELFF. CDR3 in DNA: TGCGCCAGCAGACAGGGGCCGGTGACCGGGGAGCTGTTTTTT.